The entry below describes one TCR beta chain. Its antigen remains unknown. This specimen belongs to a study of CD4 T cells in relation to SARS-CoV-2 and coronaviruses. Assay: immunoSEQ multiplex PCR; the TCRdb copy retains only in-frame clones and omits some. The data contain 35,000 to 50,000 clones, over 75% of them singletons. With 3 bases clipped from V and 2 bases from J, the junction kept 14 bases outside the gene matches. This CDR3 has 17 amino acids. Germline V gives CDR1 GTSNPN, CDR2 SVGIG (reference sequence). Sequencing was carried out using naive CD4+ T cells from PBMCs, cultured in vitro. Subset meaning: naive CD4+ T cells isolated by negative enrichment. This sequence was found in an adult with COVID-19. The chain carries TRBV30 and TRBJ2-7; 9 bases align to TRBD2. The CDR3 DNA sequence: TGTGCCTGGAGCGCACTAGCGGGCCTGTCTAATCCCTACGAGCAGTACTTC. It yields the protein CAWSALAGLSNPYEQYF.